This T cell receptor (beta chain) came from a study of metastatic and nonmetastatic thyroid tumors. Study at large: For malignant and benign thyroid patients, tumor or nodule tissue and blood were the sources whose repertoires were compared. Study results and caveats: Benign nodules reportedly had significantly lower TCR beta diversity than malignant thyroid tumors in blood and tumor.

Every patient was untreated before thyroid surgery. Authors' analysis steps: Using the CDR3 differences seen across clinicopathological groups, the authors built a distant-metastasis classifier for papillary thyroid cancer, which was meant to discriminate distant-metastatic patients. TCRdb re-processed the PCR reads through MiXCR. TCRdb, rather than the study authors, made the V and J calls. The repertoire holds 40,000 or so clones, roughly 50% seen once, with around 22% in the top ten. V was pared by 4 bases and J by 1 base, with 11 bases between. Germline values: CDR1 MDHEN, CDR2 SYDVKM. This CDR3 is built from 14 residues. This clone occurred a few times. Its antigen is not identified.

The sequencing input was tumor tissue. The V and J genes are TRBV28 and TRBJ2-7, with a tentative D call TRBD1 (6 bases). The clonotype was recovered from a male donor with papillary thyroid cancer or a benign thyroid nodule (not recorded which). Some clones in this sample may be carry-over from other donors' samples. The CDR3 here is CASSSPGVSYEQYF. CDR3 in DNA: TGTGCCAGCAGTTCCCCAGGGGTATCCTACGAGCAGTACTTC.